This entry is about one T cell receptor (beta chain). Its antigen is unknown. This entry belongs to a study of graft-versus-host responses after intestinal transplantation. Study as a whole: Anti-thymocyte globulin served as induction for all recipients, who then took tacrolimus and steroids for approximately 3 years.

Assay used: immunoSEQ multiplex PCR; TCRdb lists only in-frame clones, some missing. The repertoire holds about 110,000 clones, with just under 95% as singletons. Study observations and caveats: Association was observed between peak circulating GvH clone levels and early post-transplant HvG declines. Graft-donor T cell macrochimerism coincided with high graft-versus-host to host-versus-graft clonal ratios in allografts.

The CDR3 loop spans 17 amino acids. Per germline, CDR1 SEHNR and CDR2 FQNEAQ (reference sequence). The V and J ends lost 1 base and 4 bases respectively, with 20 bases between them. The receptor's source is a human donor who was the organ donor for an intestinal transplant. V gene TRBV7-9 combines with J gene TRBJ2-7; a weak D match, TRBD1 (7 bases). Sequenced here: unstimulated CD8+ T cells sorted from spleen or lymph node cells, sampled before transplant. CDR3 in amino acids: CASSLEGRGAAGYEQYF. CDR3 nucleotides: TGTGCCAGCAGCTTAGAGGGCAGGGGGGCCGCGGGTTACGAGCAGTACTTC.